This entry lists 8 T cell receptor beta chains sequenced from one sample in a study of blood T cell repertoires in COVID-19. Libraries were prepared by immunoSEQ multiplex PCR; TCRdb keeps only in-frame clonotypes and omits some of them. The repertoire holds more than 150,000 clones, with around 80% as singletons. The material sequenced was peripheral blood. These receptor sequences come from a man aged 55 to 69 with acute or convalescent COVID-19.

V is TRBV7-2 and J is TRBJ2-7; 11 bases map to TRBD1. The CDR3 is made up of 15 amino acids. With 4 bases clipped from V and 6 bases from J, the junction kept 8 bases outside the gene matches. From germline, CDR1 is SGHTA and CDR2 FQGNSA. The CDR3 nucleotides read TGTGCCAGCAGCTACTCCCCGGGACAGGGGGTCGAGCAGTACTTC. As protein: CASSYSPGQGVEQYF.

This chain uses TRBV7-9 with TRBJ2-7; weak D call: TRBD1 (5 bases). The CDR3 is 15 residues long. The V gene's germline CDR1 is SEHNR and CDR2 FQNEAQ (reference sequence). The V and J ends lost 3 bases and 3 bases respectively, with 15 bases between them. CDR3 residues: CASSLLSGHNYEQYF. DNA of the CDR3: TGTGCCAGCAGCTTGCTCTCAGGACACAACTACGAGCAGTACTTC.

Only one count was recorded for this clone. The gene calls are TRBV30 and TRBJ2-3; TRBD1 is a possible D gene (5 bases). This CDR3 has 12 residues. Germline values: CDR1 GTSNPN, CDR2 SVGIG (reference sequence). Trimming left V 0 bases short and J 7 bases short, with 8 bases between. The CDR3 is CAWSVTGYTQYF. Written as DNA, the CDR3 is TGTGCCTGGAGTGTAACAGGTTATACGCAGTATTTT.

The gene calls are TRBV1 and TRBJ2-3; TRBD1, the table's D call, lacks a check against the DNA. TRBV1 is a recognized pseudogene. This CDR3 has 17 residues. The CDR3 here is CTSSQAEGDRSTDTQYF. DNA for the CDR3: TGCACCAGCAGCCAAGCGGAAGGGGACAGGTCAACAGATACGCAGTATTTT.

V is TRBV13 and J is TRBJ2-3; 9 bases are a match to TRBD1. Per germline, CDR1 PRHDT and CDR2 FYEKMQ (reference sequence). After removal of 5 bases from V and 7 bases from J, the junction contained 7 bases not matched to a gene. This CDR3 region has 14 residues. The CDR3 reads CASSGTGKVYTQYF. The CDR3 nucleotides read TGTGCCAGCAGCGGGACAGGGAAGGTATATACGCAGTATTTT.

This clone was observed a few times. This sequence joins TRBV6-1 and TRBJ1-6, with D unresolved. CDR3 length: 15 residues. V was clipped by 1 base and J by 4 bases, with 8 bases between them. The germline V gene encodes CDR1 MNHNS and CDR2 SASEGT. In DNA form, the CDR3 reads TGTGCCAGCAGTGAAGGGCGGTATTATAATTCACCCCTCCACTTT. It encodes CASSEGRYYNSPLHF.

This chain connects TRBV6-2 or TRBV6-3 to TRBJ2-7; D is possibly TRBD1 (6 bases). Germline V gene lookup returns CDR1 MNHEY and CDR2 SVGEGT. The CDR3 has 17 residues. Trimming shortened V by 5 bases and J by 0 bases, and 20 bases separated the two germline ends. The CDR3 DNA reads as TGTGCCAGCAGTAGGGACGGGACACTCGAGAGCTCCTACGAGCAGTACTTC. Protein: CASSRDGTLESSYEQYF.

The CDR3 DNA follows: TGCGCCAGCAGCTCCCCACGACTAGCGGGCGCTATCTACGAGCAGTACTTC. This translates into CASSSPRLAGAIYEQYF. J is TRBJ2-7 and V is TRBV5-1; 10 bases are shared with TRBD2. The CDR3 runs to 17 residues. Germline CDR1 and CDR2: SGHRS and YFSETQ. Trimming took 3 bases from V and 3 from J; bases not matched to a gene: 12.